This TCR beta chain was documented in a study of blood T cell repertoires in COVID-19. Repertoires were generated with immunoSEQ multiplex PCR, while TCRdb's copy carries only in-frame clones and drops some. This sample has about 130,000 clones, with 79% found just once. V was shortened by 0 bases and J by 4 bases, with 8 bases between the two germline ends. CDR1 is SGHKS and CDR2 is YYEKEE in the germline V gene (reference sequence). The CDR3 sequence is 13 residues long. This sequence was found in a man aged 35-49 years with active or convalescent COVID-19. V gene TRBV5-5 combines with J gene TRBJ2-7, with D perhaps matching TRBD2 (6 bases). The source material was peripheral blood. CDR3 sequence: CASSLVLAYEQYF. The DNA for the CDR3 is TGTGCCAGCAGCTTGGTTCTAGCGTACGAGCAGTACTTC.